These T cell receptor beta chains were read from a single sample in a study of cytomegalovirus exposure and HLA in healthy donors. Libraries were prepared by immunoSEQ multiplex PCR; TCRdb keeps only in-frame clonotypes and omits some of them. The sample has some 110,000 clones; about two thirds are singletons. The material sequenced was PBMCs. These receptors originate from a boy aged 5-17 years in good health and CMV-seronegative. Both conserved end residues are trimmed from each CDR3. The order of the fields is CDR3 protein, J gene, V gene, CDR3 length.

CDR3: ASSLTGTGNSPLH; J: TRBJ1-6; V: TRBV7-8; length: 13
CDR3: AWSPPGYTQY; J: TRBJ2-3; V: TRBV30; length: 10
CDR3: ATNEDRYHNEQF; J: TRBJ2-1; V: TRBV28; length: 12
CDR3: ATSREQVFSGELF; J: TRBJ2-2; V: TRBV15; length: 13
CDR3: ASSKQGFGFIGGELF; J: TRBJ2-2; V: TRBV27; length: 15
CDR3: ASSLRDRGSGTQY; J: TRBJ2-5; V: TRBV7-9; length: 13
CDR3: ASRSESNTEAF; J: TRBJ1-1; V: TRBV2; length: 11
CDR3: AWDLLATDTQY; J: TRBJ2-3; V: TRBV30; length: 11
CDR3: ASSLEGGAGNQPQH; J: TRBJ1-5; V: TRBV5-6; length: 14
CDR3: ASSSPGTQLSNQPQH; J: TRBJ1-5; V: TRBV28; length: 15
CDR3: ASSLARGKLF; J: TRBJ1-4; V: TRBV5-6; length: 10
CDR3: ASSLSGQGNQPQH; J: TRBJ1-5; V: TRBV4-3; length: 13
CDR3: ASSLHALSGEETQY; J: TRBJ2-5; V: TRBV5-1; length: 14
CDR3: ASSLALGGVIPDTQY; J: TRBJ2-3; V: TRBV7-2; length: 15
CDR3: ASSHRDRGINQPQH; J: TRBJ1-5; V: TRBV5-4; length: 14
CDR3: ASSLWDRVMNTEAF; J: TRBJ1-1; V: TRBV5-6; length: 14
CDR3: ASSPDRASTDTQY; J: TRBJ2-3; V: TRBV19; length: 13
CDR3: ASSELPGQGFGNTIY; J: TRBJ1-3; V: TRBV6-1; length: 15
CDR3: ASSVQYNYGYT; J: TRBJ1-2; V: TRBV9; length: 11
CDR3: ASSVGPDYEQF; J: TRBJ2-1; V: TRBV9; length: 11
CDR3: AWSPGGKWPQH; J: TRBJ1-5; V: TRBV30; length: 11
CDR3: ASSLAKMNTEAF; J: TRBJ1-1; V: TRBV11-2; length: 12
CDR3: ASRVAGPPQETQY; J: TRBJ2-5; V: TRBV6-1; length: 13
CDR3: ASSYGTGLYEQY; J: TRBJ2-7; V: TRBV6-5; length: 12
CDR3: ASTLAGVEQF; J: TRBJ2-1; V: TRBV6-1; length: 10
CDR3: AWSRRGRVWEKLF; J: TRBJ1-4; V: TRBV30; length: 13
CDR3: ASTRPGTPTRGELF; J: TRBJ2-2; V: TRBV28; length: 14
CDR3: ASSPGQGRVTEAF; J: TRBJ1-1; V: TRBV5-1; length: 13
CDR3: ASSLLSGGGWHEQY; J: TRBJ2-7; V: TRBV28; length: 14